This entry lists 5 T cell receptor beta chains sequenced from one sample in a study of cytomegalovirus exposure and HLA in healthy donors. Here immunoSEQ multiplex PCR was the method, and the copy in TCRdb shows in-frame clones only, minus some. Altogether more than 60,000 clones are present, about 97% being singletons, with the ten largest covering about 1.5%. Sequences were obtained from PBMCs. The receptors shown here come from a woman under 30 in good health and CMV-seropositive.

The chain recombines TRBV27 with TRBJ2-1; TRBD1 aligns across 7 bases. This CDR3 contains 15 residues. Unmatched junction bases numbered 9, after V lost 6 bases and J lost 4 bases. The V gene's germline CDR1 is MNHEY and CDR2 SMNVEV (reference sequence). DNA of the CDR3: TGTGCCAGCAGGAGCCCCGGGACAGTGTACAATGAGCAGTTCTTC. Translation gives CASRSPGTVYNEQFF.

The V gene is TRBV2, the J gene TRBJ1-1; D not resolved. Trimming removed 1 base from V and 4 bases from J, with 7 bases in between. This CDR3 comprises 13 residues. In germline, CDR1 is SNHLY, CDR2 FYNNEI. The CDR3 sequence: CASSEGAGTEAFF. CDR3 bases: TGTGCCAGCAGTGAAGGGGCTGGCACTGAAGCTTTCTTT.

The rearrangement uses TRBV19 and TRBJ2-2; 9 bases line up with TRBD2. Germline V gene lookup returns CDR1 LNHDA and CDR2 SQIVND (reference sequence). V lost 5 bases to trimming and J lost 1 base; unmatched junction nucleotides: 14. The CDR3 extends over 19 amino acids. DNA for the CDR3: TGTGCCAGTAGTGCCTTACTAGCGGGCCCAATGAGGAACACCGGGGAGCTGTTTTTT. It specifies CASSALLAGPMRNTGELFF. Combining the CDR3 with reference TRBV19 and TRBJ2-2 gives the whole variable domain DGGITQSPKYLFRKEGQNVTLSCEQNLNHDAMYWYRQDPGQGLRLIYYSQIVNDFQKGDIAEGYSVSREKKESFPLTVTSAQKNPTAFYLCASSALLAGPMRNTGELFFGEGSRLTVL.

This chain joins TRBV9 and TRBJ2-3; TRBD1 matches at 11 bases. This CDR3 is built from 17 residues. CDR1 and CDR2 (germline): SGDLS, YYNGEE. V was clipped by 0 bases and J by 5 bases; unmatched bases: 8. Here the CDR3 DNA reads TGTGCCAGCAGCGTAGACGGGACAGGGGGTCAGAAAGATACGCAGTATTTT. The encoded protein is CASSVDGTGGQKDTQYF.

This chain joins TRBV27 and TRBJ1-5, with 7 nucleotides matching TRBD1. The ends lost 4 bases at V and 0 bases at J; junction bases unmatched: 6. The CDR3 extends over 16 amino acids. Germline V gene lookup returns CDR1 MNHEY and CDR2 SMNVEV (reference sequence). The CDR3 sequence: CASSSSTGFSNQPQHF. CDR3 sequence (DNA): TGTGCCAGCAGTTCCTCGACAGGGTTTAGCAATCAGCCCCAGCATTTT.